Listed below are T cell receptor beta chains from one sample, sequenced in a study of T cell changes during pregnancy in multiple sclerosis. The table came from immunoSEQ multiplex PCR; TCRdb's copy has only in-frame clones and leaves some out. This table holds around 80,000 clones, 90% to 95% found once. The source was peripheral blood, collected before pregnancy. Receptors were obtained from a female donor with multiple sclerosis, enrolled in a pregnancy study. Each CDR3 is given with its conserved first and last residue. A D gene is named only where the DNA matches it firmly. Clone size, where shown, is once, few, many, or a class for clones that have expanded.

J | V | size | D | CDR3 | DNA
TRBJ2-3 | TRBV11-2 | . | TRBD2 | CASSLDILAGARDTQYF | TGTGCCAGCAGCTTAGATATCCTAGCGGGAGCTCGAGATACGCAGTATTTT
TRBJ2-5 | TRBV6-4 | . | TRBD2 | CASSPRLAGLETQYF | TGTGCCAGCAGTCCCCGACTAGCGGGATTGGAGACCCAGTACTTC
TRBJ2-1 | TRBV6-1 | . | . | CASSVGGPGNEQFF | TGTGCCAGCAGTGTCGGAGGGCCGGGTAATGAGCAGTTCTTC
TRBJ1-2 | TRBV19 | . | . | CASAPGYSYGYTF | TGTGCCAGTGCCCCAGGGTACTCCTATGGCTACACCTTC
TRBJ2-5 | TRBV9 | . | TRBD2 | CASSVGGGRETQYF | TGTGCCAGCAGCGTAGGGGGAGGGAGGGAGACCCAGTACTTC
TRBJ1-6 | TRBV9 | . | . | CASSVDISVKNSPLHF | TGTGCCAGCAGCGTAGACATCAGTGTTAAGAATTCACCCCTCCACTTT
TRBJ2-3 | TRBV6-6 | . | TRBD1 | CASRLGQLLADTQYF | TGTGCCAGCAGGCTGGGACAGCTTCTCGCAGATACGCAGTATTTT
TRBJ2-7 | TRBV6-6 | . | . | CASSPSYEQYF | TGTGCCAGCAGTCCGTCCTACGAGCAGTACTTC
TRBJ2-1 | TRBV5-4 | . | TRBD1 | CASSNGQGWDNEQFF | TGTGCCAGCAGTAACGGACAGGGGTGGGACAATGAGCAGTTCTTC
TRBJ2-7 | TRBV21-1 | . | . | CASSPRRLAGGLDEQYF | TGTGCCAGCAGCCCACGAAGACTAGCGGGAGGGCTGGACGAGCAGTACTTC
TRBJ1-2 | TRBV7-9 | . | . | CASSLDTQNYGYTF | TGTGCCAGCAGCTTAGACACACAAAACTATGGCTACACCTTC
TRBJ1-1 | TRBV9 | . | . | CASSPGGLFTEAFF | TGTGCCAGCAGCCCTGGCGGGCTATTTACTGAAGCTTTCTTT
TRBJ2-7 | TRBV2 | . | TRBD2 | CASSPPGTSDVHEQYF | TGTGCCAGCAGTCCGCCGGGGACTAGCGATGTCCACGAGCAGTACTTC
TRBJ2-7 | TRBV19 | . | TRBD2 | CASSLLAASVEQYF | TGTGCCAGTAGCCTACTAGCGGCTTCTGTGGAGCAGTACTTC
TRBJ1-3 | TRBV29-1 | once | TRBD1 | CSAGDRSHLGDTIYF | TGCAGCGCCGGGGACAGATCTCACTTGGGGGACACCATATATTTT
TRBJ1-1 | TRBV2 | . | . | CASSEDGGVGPEAFF | TGTGCCAGCAGTGAGGACGGGGGAGTAGGGCCTGAAGCTTTCTTT
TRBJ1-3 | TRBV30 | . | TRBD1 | CAWTTGGAGNTIYF | TGTGCCTGGACCACAGGGGGGGCTGGAAACACCATATATTTT
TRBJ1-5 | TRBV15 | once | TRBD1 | CATNQDRGRQPQHF | TGTGCCACCAACCAAGACAGGGGACGGCAGCCCCAGCATTTT
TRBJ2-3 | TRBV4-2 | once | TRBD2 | CASSQWGPGGLAVTDTQYF | TGTGCCAGCAGCCAATGGGGACCCGGAGGACTAGCGGTTACAGATACGCAGTATTTT
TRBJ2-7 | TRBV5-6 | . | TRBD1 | CASSLGDRVYEQYF | TGTGCCAGCAGCTTGGGGGACAGGGTCTACGAGCAGTACTTC
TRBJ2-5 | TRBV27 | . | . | CASSILEGARETQYF | TGTGCCAGCAGCATACTGGAGGGGGCCAGAGAGACCCAGTACTTC
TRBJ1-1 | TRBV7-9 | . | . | CASSLLGGAFF | TGTGCCAGCAGCTTATTGGGGGGAGCTTTCTTT
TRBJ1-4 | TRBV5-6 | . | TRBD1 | CASSNRGLNEKLFF | TGTGCCAGCAGCAACAGGGGCCTTAATGAAAAACTGTTTTTT
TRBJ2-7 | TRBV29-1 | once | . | CSVEVENYEQYF | TGCAGCGTTGAGGTAGAGAACTACGAGCAGTACTTC
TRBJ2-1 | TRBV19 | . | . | CASSRGWDNEQFF | TGTGCCAGTAGTAGAGGGTGGGACAATGAGCAGTTCTTC
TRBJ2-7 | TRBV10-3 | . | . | CAISGKRSHYEQYF | TGTGCCATCAGTGGAAAGCGGAGCCACTACGAGCAGTACTTC
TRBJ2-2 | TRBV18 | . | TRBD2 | CASSLNIGLAGVSNTGELFF | TGTGCCAGCTCACTAAACATTGGACTAGCGGGAGTCAGCAACACCGGGGAGCTGTTTTTT
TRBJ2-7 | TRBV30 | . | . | CAWSVLGFVEQYF | TGTGCCTGGAGTGTACTAGGGTTTGTCGAGCAGTACTTC
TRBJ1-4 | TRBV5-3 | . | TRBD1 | CARSLEPGGYEKLFF | TGTGCCAGAAGCTTGGAGCCAGGGGGCTATGAAAAACTGTTTTTT
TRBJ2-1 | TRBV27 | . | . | CASSLSGGSYNEQFF | TGTGCCAGCAGTTTATCGGGAGGATCATACAATGAGCAGTTCTTC
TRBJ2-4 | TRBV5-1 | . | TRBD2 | CASSLVLAGENIQYF | TGCGCCAGCAGCTTGGTGCTAGCGGGAGAAAACATTCAGTACTTC
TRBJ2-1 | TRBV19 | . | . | CASNPFGHGNNEQFF | TGTGCCAGTAACCCATTCGGACATGGCAACAATGAGCAGTTCTTC
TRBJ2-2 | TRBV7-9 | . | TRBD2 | CASSLKRETGELFF | TGTGCCAGCAGCTTAAAGCGGGAGACCGGGGAGCTGTTTTTT
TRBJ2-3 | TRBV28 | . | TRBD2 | CASSSTSGRTDTQYF | TGTGCCAGCAGTTCCACTAGCGGGAGGACAGATACGCAGTATTTT
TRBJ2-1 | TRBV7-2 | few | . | CASSRTGGSYNEQFF | TGTGCCAGCAGCAGAACTGGCGGCTCCTACAATGAGCAGTTCTTC
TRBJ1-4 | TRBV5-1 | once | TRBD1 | CASSEDRGPATNEKLFF | TGCGCCAGCAGCGAAGACAGGGGCCCTGCAACTAATGAAAAACTGTTTTTT
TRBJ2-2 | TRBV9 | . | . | CASSVEGQTTGELFF | TGTGCCAGCAGCGTAGAGGGGCAGACGACCGGGGAGCTGTTTTTT
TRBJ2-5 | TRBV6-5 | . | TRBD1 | CASSSLGQGQEETQYF | TGTGCCAGCAGTTCCCTCGGTCAGGGACAGGAAGAGACCCAGTACTTC
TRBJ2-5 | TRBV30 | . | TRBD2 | CAWRDPGRGETQYF | TGTGCCTGGAGAGATCCCGGGAGGGGGGAGACCCAGTACTTC
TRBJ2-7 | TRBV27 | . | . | CASSPSGQNGEQYF | TGTGCCAGCAGTCCGTCGGGACAAAATGGGGAGCAGTACTTC
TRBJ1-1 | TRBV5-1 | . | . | CASSLHQMNTEAFF | TGCGCCAGCAGCTTGCACCAGATGAACACTGAAGCTTTCTTT
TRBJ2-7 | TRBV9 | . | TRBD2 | CASSVADGTSYEQYF | TGTGCCAGCAGCGTAGCTGACGGGACTAGCTACGAGCAGTACTTC
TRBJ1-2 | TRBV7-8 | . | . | CASSLAQGGYGYTF | TGTGCCAGCAGCTTAGCGCAGGGAGGCTATGGCTACACCTTC
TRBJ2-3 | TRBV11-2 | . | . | CASSLAAPSTDTQYF | TGTGCCAGCAGCTTAGCAGCGCCAAGCACAGATACGCAGTATTTT
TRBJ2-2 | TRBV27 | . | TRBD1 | CASRQGANTGELFF | TGTGCCAGCCGACAGGGGGCGAACACCGGGGAGCTGTTTTTT
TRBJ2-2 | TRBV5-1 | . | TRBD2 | CASSAGLAGGTGELFF | TGCGCCAGCAGCGCCGGACTAGCGGGGGGCACCGGGGAGCTGTTTTTT
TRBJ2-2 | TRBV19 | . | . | CASSIPGGLTVGELFF | TGTGCCAGTAGTATCCCCGGCGGACTAACGGTGGGGGAGCTGTTTTTT
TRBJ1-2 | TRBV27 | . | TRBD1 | CASSLNRGGRDGYTF | TGTGCCAGCAGTCTAAACAGGGGGGGAAGGGATGGCTACACCTTC
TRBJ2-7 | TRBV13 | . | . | CASSVSLGSVPYEQYF | TGTGCCAGCAGCGTAAGCCTTGGTAGCGTCCCCTACGAGCAGTACTTC
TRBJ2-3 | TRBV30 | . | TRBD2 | CAWSVRRGGTDTQYF | TGTGCCTGGAGTGTACGAAGGGGAGGGACAGATACGCAGTATTTT
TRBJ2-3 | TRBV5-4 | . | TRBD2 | CASRYGTTSTDTQYF | TGTGCCAGCAGATACGGGACTACTAGCACAGATACGCAGTATTTT
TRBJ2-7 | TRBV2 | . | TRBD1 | CASSEEKGALDEQYF | TGTGCCAGCAGTGAAGAAAAGGGGGCGCTTGACGAGCAGTACTTC
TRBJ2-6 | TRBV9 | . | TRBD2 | CASTGTSGSGANVLTF | TGTGCCAGCACCGGGACTAGCGGGTCTGGGGCCAACGTCCTGACTTTC
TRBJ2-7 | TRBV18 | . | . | CASTGKTEIYEQYF | TGTGCCAGCACAGGGAAGACAGAAATTTACGAGCAGTACTTC
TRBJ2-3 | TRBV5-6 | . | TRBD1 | CASSLPPPGGGTDTQYF | TGTGCCAGCAGCTTGCCCCCCCCAGGGGGCGGCACAGATACGCAGTATTTT
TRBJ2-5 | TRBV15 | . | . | CATSRDQRVVGETQYF | TGTGCCACCAGCAGAGATCAACGGGTGGTTGGGGAGACCCAGTACTTC
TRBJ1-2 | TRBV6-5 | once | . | CASSQADYGYTF | TGTGCCAGCAGTCAGGCAGACTATGGCTACACCTTC
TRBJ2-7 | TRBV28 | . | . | CASRRLFKRESGGYEQYF | TGTGCCAGCCGACGCCTGTTTAAACGGGAGAGTGGAGGCTACGAGCAGTACTTC